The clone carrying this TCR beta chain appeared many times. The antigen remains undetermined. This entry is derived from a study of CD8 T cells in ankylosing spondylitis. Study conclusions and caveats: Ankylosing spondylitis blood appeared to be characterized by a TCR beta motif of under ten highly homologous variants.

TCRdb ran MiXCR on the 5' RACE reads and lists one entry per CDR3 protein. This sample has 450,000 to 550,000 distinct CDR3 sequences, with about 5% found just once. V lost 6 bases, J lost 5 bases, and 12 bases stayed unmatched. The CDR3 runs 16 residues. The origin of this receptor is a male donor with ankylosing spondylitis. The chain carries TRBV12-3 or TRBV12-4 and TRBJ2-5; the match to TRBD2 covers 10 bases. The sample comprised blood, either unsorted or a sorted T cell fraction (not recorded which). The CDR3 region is CASRRAAGGPYETQYF. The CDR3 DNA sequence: TGTGCCAGCAGACGAGCAGCGGGAGGGCCATATGAGACCCAGTACTTC.